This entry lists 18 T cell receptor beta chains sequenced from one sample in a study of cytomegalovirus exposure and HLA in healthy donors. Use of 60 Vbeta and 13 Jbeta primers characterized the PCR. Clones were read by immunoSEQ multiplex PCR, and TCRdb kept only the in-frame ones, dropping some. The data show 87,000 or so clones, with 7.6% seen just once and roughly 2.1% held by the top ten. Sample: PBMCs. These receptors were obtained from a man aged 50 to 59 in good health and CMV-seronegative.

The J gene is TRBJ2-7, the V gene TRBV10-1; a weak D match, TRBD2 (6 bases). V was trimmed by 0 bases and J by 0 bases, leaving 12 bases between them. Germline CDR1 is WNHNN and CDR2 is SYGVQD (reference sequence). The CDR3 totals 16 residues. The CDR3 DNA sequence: TGCGCCAGCAGTGAGTCGGACTACCGGGGCTCCTACGAGCAGTACTTC. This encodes CASSESDYRGSYEQYF.

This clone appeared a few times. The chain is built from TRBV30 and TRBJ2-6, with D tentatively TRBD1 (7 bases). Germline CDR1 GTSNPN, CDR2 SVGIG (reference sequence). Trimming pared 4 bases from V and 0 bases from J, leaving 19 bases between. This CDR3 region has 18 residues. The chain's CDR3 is CAWNLGAGGSSGANVLTF. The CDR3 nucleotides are TGTGCCTGGAATTTAGGTGCAGGGGGGAGCTCTGGGGCCAACGTCCTGACTTTC.

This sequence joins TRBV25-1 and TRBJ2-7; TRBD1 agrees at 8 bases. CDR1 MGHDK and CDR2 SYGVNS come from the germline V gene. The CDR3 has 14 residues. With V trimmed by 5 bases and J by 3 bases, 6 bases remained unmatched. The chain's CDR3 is CASSLAGGIYEQYF. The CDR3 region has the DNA TGTGCCAGCAGTTTGGCAGGGGGCATCTACGAGCAGTACTTC.

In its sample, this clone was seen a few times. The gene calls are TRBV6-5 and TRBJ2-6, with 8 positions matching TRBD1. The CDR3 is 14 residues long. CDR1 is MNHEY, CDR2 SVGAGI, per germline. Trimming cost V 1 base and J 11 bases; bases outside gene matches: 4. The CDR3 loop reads CASSYWGQADVLTF. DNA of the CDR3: TGTGCCAGCAGTTACTGGGGACAGGCTGACGTCCTGACTTTC.

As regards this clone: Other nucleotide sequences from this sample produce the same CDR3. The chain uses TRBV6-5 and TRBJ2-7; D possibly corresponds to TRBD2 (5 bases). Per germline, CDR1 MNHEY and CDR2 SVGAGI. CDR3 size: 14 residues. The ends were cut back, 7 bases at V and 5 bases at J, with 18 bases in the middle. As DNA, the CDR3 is TGTGCCAGCACCCCGGGCCGAGGGTTCGACGAGCAGTACTTC. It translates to CASTPGRGFDEQYF.

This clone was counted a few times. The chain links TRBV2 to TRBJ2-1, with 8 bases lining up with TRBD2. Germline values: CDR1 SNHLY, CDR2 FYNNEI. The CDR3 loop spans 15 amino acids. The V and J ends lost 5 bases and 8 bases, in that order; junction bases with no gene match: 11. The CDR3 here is CASSSYIGGADEQFF. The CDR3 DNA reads TGTGCCAGCAGTTCGTACATCGGGGGGGCGGATGAGCAGTTCTTC.

This CDR3 reads CSVTGRANYGYTF. The CDR3 coding sequence is TGCAGCGTTACTGGCAGGGCTAACTATGGCTACACCTTC. The J gene is TRBJ1-2, the V gene TRBV29-1; TRBD1 is a possible D gene (5 bases). From germline, CDR1 is SQVTM and CDR2 ANQGSEA. The CDR3 consists of 13 residues. The V gene lost 5 bases and the J gene lost 0 bases, with 10 bases spanning the gap.

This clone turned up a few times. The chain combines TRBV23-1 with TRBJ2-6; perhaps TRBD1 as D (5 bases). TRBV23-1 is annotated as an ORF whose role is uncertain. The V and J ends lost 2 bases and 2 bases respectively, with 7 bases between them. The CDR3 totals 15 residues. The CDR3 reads CASSQEGAGANVLTF. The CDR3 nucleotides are TGCGCCAGCAGTCAAGAAGGGGCTGGGGCCAACGTCCTGACTTTC.

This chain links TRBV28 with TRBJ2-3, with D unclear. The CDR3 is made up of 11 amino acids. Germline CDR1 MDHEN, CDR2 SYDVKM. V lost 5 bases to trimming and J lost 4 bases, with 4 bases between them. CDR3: CASSSPDTQYF. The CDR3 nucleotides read TGTGCCAGCAGTAGCCCAGATACGCAGTATTTT. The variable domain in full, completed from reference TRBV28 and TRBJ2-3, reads DVKVTQSSRYLVKRTGEKVFLECVQDMDHENMFWYRQDPGLGLRLIYFSYDVKMKEKGDIPEGYSVSREKKERFSLILESASTNQTSMYLCASSSPDTQYFGPGTRLTVL.

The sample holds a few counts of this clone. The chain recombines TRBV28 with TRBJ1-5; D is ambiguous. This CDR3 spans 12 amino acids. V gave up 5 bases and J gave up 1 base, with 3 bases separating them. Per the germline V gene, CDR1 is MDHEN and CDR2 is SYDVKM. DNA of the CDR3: TGTGCCAGCAGTGAGAGCAATCAGCCCCAGCATTTT. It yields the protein CASSESNQPQHF. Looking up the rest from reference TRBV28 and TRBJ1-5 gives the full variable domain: DVKVTQSSRYLVKRTGEKVFLECVQDMDHENMFWYRQDPGLGLRLIYFSYDVKMKEKGDIPEGYSVSREKKERFSLILESASTNQTSMYLCASSESNQPQHFGDGTRLSIL.

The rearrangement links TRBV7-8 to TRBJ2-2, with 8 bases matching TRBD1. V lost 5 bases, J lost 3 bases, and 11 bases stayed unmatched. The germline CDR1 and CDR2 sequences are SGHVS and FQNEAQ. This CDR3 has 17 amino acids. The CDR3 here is CASSPRGQGWHTGELFF. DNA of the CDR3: TGTGCCAGCAGCCCCCGAGGACAGGGTTGGCACACCGGGGAGCTGTTTTTT.

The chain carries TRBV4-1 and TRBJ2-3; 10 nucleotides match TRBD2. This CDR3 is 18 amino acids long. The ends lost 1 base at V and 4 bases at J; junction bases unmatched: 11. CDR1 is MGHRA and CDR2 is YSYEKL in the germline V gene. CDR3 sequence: CASSQVKLAGAGADTQYF. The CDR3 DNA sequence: TGCGCCAGCAGCCAAGTTAAGCTAGCGGGAGCAGGAGCAGATACGCAGTATTTT.

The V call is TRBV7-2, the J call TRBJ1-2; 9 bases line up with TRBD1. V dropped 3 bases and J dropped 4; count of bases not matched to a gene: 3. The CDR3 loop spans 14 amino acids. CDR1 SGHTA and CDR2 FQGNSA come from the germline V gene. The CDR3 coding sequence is TGTGCCAGCAGCTTTGGGGACAGGGCCTATGGCTACACCTTC. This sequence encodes CASSFGDRAYGYTF.

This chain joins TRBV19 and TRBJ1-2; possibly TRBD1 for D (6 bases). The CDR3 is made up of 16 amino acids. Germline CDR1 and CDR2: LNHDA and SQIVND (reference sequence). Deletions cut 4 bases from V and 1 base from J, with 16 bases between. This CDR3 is CASSTGEINVNYGYTF. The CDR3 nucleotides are TGTGCCAGTAGTACAGGGGAGATCAACGTTAACTATGGCTACACCTTC. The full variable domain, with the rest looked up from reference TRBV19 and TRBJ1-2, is DGGITQSPKYLFRKEGQNVTLSCEQNLNHDAMYWYRQDPGQGLRLIYYSQIVNDFQKGDIAEGYSVSREKKESFPLTVTSAQKNPTAFYLCASSTGEINVNYGYTFGSGTRLTVV.

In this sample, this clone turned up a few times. The CDR3 loop is CASSSATGGENEKLFF. CDR3 coding DNA: TGTGCCAGCAGTTCCGCGACAGGGGGGGAGAATGAAAAACTGTTTTTT. The chain carries TRBV27 and TRBJ1-4, with TRBD1 identical over 9 bases. The J segment lost 5 bases and the V segment lost 4 bases, leaving 8 bases of the junction unmatched. CDR1 and CDR2 from the germline V gene are MNHEY and SMNVEV (reference sequence). CDR3 length: 16 amino acids.

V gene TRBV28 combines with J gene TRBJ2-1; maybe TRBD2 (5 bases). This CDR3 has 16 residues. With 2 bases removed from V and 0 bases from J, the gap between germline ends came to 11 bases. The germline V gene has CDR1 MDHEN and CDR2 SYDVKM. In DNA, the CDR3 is TGTGCCAGCAGTTTAGGAGGCCAGACCTCCTACAATGAGCAGTTCTTC. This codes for CASSLGGQTSYNEQFF.

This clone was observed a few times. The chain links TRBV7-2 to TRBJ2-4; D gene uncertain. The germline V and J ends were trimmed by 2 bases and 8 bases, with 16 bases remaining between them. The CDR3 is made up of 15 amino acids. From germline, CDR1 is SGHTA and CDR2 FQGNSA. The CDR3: CASSLSGHKLDIQYF. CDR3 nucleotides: TGTGCCAGCAGCTTATCTGGCCACAAGCTAGACATTCAGTACTTC. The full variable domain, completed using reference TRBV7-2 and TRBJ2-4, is GAGVSQSPSNKVTEKGKDVELRCDPISGHTALYWYRQSLGQGLEFLIYFQGNSAPDKSGLPSDRFSAERTGGSVSTLTIQRTQQEDSAVYLCASSLSGHKLDIQYFGAGTRLSVL.

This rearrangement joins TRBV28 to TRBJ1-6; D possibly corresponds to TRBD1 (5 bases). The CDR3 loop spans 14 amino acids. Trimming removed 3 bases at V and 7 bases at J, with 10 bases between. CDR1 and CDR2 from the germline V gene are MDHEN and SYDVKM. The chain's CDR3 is CASSLTVFNSPLHF. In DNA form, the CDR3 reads TGTGCCAGCAGTTTGACAGTATTCAATTCACCCCTCCACTTT.